This T cell receptor (beta chain) derives from a study of human T cells and chemical hapten exposure. Study-wide context: While the approximately 25-week study was under way, patients received diphenylcyclopropenone on the scalp every week. A patient group, mainly female, showed alopecia areata, totalis or universalis. Mainly, slight library volume differences in the pool made TCR yields vary.

TCRdb re-called the RACE reads with MiXCR, one entry per CDR3 protein. The sample yields about 250,000 distinct CDR3 sequences, over 7.5% seen once. V dropped 11 bases and J dropped 0 bases, with 11 bases sitting between them. This CDR3 region has 12 residues. Per germline, CDR1 ENHRY and CDR2 SYGVKD. The time point denotes: pre-sensitization, week 0. Treatment defined: therapeutic diphenylcyclopropenone sensitization with weekly scalp DPC. The receptor was derived from a man aged 18 to 29 with alopecia areata. Some clones in this sample may be carry-over from other donors' samples. The starting material was whole blood, obtained in connection with sensitization to the hapten diphenylcyclopropenone (DPC). The chain links TRBV10-3 to TRBJ2-7; either TRBD1 or TRBD2 may supply D (5 bases each). This CDR3 reads CAAGTLSYEQYF. CDR3 bases: TGTGCCGCCGGGACCCTCTCCTACGAGCAGTACTTC.